One sample yielded the 27 T cell receptor beta chains listed below, sequenced in a study of Ad26.COV2.S vaccination and SARS-CoV-2 variants. This table comes from immunoSEQ multiplex PCR, and its TCRdb copy is limited to in-frame clones, with some not included. This table holds hundreds of thousands of clones, approximately 90% found once. Regarding treatment: around 19 received Ad26.COV2.S at low or high dose, single or two shots; a few received placebo; per-sample allocation not given. Sample collection was performed on day 63 after the first vaccine or placebo injection. Sequencing used peripheral blood, obtained in a trial of Ad26.COV2.S vaccine versus placebo. The receptors shown here come from a person aged 18 to 59 who received the Ad26.COV2.S COVID-19 vaccine or a placebo.

The chain recombines TRBV7-6 with TRBJ2-1, with 9 bases that match TRBD2. This CDR3 spans 15 amino acids. Germline V gene sequence: CDR1 SGHVS, CDR2 FNYEAQ. V lost 1 base and J lost 7; bases outside the gene matches: 5. CDR3 coding DNA: TGTGCCAGCAGCTTAGACAGCGGGGGGTGGAATGAGCAGTTCTTC. As protein: CASSLDSGGWNEQFF.

The V gene is TRBV19, the J gene TRBJ2-5; D perhaps matches TRBD1 (6 bases). The CDR3 extends over 16 amino acids. Germline V lookup: CDR1 LNHDA, CDR2 SQIVND (reference sequence). Trimming took 5 bases from V and 5 from J, leaving 21 bases between them. Here the CDR3 DNA reads TGTGCCAGTAGTTGGTCCGCGACAGGCCCGGGGGAGACCCAGTACTTC. It translates to CASSWSATGPGETQYF.

This rearrangement joins TRBV6-4 to TRBJ2-1; 12 positions agree with TRBD2. CDR1 is MRHNA and CDR2 is SNTAGT in the germline V gene. The CDR3 has 17 amino acids. V was pared by 6 bases and J by 0 bases, with 6 bases of the junction left unmatched. The CDR3 loop reads CASRVTSGGPSYNEQFF. In nucleotides, the CDR3 is TGTGCCAGCAGAGTGACTAGCGGGGGTCCCTCCTACAATGAGCAGTTCTTC.

This chain links TRBV10-3 with TRBJ1-1; D unclear. The CDR3 covers 14 residues. Germline CDR1 ENHRY, CDR2 SYGVKD. V shed 3 bases and J shed 1 base, with 9 bases lying between them. CDR3 region: CAISEVSGNTEAFF. The CDR3 DNA reads as TGTGCCATCAGTGAAGTTTCAGGGAACACTGAAGCTTTCTTT.

The rearrangement links TRBV5-5 to TRBJ2-1; no reliable D call. Germline assignment: CDR1 SGHKS and CDR2 YYEKEE (reference sequence). V was pared by 1 base and J by 2 bases, with 13 bases between. This CDR3 contains 16 residues. The CDR3 reads CASSLKMVRTYNEQFF. In DNA form, the CDR3 reads TGTGCCAGCAGCTTGAAGATGGTTCGGACCTACAATGAGCAGTTCTTC.

V and J are TRBV6-5 and TRBJ2-7; D is uncertain. The CDR3 runs to 16 residues. CDR1 is MNHEY, CDR2 SVGAGI, per germline. Trimming took 2 bases from V and 1 from J, leaving 15 bases between them. In DNA, the CDR3 is TGTGCCAGCAGTTACCGACATGGTCCCCAATCCTACGAGCAGTACTTC. Translation: CASSYRHGPQSYEQYF.

This clone was seen a single time. V and J are TRBV6-5 and TRBJ1-1; 7 bases line up with TRBD1. In germline, CDR1 is MNHEY, CDR2 SVGAGI. There are 15 residues in the CDR3. V was clipped by 0 bases and J by 1 base; unmatched bases: 2. CDR3 nucleotide sequence: TGTGCCAGCAGTTACTCGGACAGGCCGAACACTGAAGCTTTCTTT. This translates into CASSYSDRPNTEAFF.

The chain recombines TRBV11-2 with TRBJ2-5; 8 bases are a match to TRBD2. The ends lost 5 bases at V and 1 base at J; junction bases unmatched: 3. The CDR3 contains 14 residues. In germline, CDR1 is SGHAT, CDR2 FQNNGV. CDR3 sequence: CASSTTSGQETQYF. The CDR3 DNA is TGTGCCAGCAGCACAACTAGCGGCCAAGAGACCCAGTACTTC.

The V and J genes are TRBV15 and TRBJ2-7, with 7 bases aligning to TRBD2. The J segment lost 0 bases and the V segment lost 3 bases, leaving 5 bases of the junction unmatched. Germline V lookup: CDR1 LNHNV, CDR2 YYDKDF (reference sequence). This CDR3 is 15 amino acids long. DNA for the CDR3: TGTGCCACCAGCAGTGGGACTACCAGCTCCTACGAGCAGTACTTC. This encodes CATSSGTTSSYEQYF. Using reference TRBV15 and TRBJ2-7 for the parts outside the CDR3, the full variable domain is DAMVIQNPRYQVTQFGKPVTLSCSQTLNHNVMYWYQQKSSQAPKLLFHYYDKDFNNEADTPDNFQSRRPNTSFCFLDIRSPGLGDTAMYLCATSSGTTSSYEQYFGPGTRLTVT.

The CDR3 spells CSVVVSADTQYF. The CDR3 coding sequence is TGCAGCGTTGTTGTTAGCGCAGATACGCAGTATTTT. The rearrangement uses TRBV29-1 and TRBJ2-3; weak D call: TRBD2 (5 bases). CDR1 is SQVTM and CDR2 is ANQGSEA in the germline V gene. This CDR3 contains 12 residues. V gave up 4 bases and J gave up 4 bases, with 9 bases separating them.

This rearrangement joins TRBV6-2 or TRBV6-3 to TRBJ1-2; TRBD1 might be the D (6 bases). Germline lookup yields CDR1 MNHEY and CDR2 SVGEGT. V lost 5 bases and J lost 4, with 20 bases in between. The CDR3 covers 16 residues. The DNA for the CDR3 is TGTGCCAGCAGTAATCCTGGACAGCCCATAGTCTATGGCTACACCTTC. It is translated as CASSNPGQPIVYGYTF.

The chain combines TRBV30 with TRBJ1-2, with 7 bases aligning to TRBD1. Germline V lookup: CDR1 GTSNPN, CDR2 SVGIG (reference sequence). The V and J ends lost 8 bases and 1 base, in that order; junction bases with no gene match: 7. The CDR3 totals 13 residues. The CDR3 protein is CAGHRGFNYGYTF. The CDR3 region has the DNA TGTGCCGGCCACAGGGGTTTTAACTATGGCTACACCTTC.

This chain joins TRBV19 and TRBJ1-1, with D maybe TRBD1 (6 bases). Trimming cost V 9 bases and J 0 bases, with 17 bases left between them. CDR1 LNHDA and CDR2 SQIVND come from the germline V gene (reference sequence). CDR3 length: 15 residues. This CDR3 is CASHPSGALNTEAFF. CDR3 coding DNA: TGTGCCAGCCACCCTTCAGGGGCCTTGAACACTGAAGCTTTCTTT. Complete variable domain (other parts from reference TRBV19 and TRBJ1-1): DGGITQSPKYLFRKEGQNVTLSCEQNLNHDAMYWYRQDPGQGLRLIYYSQIVNDFQKGDIAEGYSVSREKKESFPLTVTSAQKNPTAFYLCASHPSGALNTEAFFGQGTRLTVV.

The chain is built from TRBV7-8 and TRBJ2-7; D is possibly TRBD1 (7 bases). This CDR3 spans 13 amino acids. CDR1 is SGHVS and CDR2 is FQNEAQ in the germline V gene. Trimming cost V 5 bases and J 7 bases, with 15 bases left between them. CDR3 loop: CASSGGTAGEQYF. In nucleotides, the CDR3 is TGTGCCAGCAGCGGAGGGACAGCCGGGGAGCAGTACTTC.

The V and J genes are TRBV29-1 and TRBJ1-1; the D gene is possibly TRBD1 (6 bases). This CDR3 region has 11 residues. Germline V lookup: CDR1 SQVTM, CDR2 ANQGSEA. The V gene lost 2 bases and the J gene lost 11 bases, with 12 bases spanning the gap. CDR3 region: CSVEFRGAAFF. As DNA, the CDR3 is TGCAGCGTTGAATTCCGGGGGGCGGCTTTCTTT.

As regards this clone: Distinct nucleotide sequences in the sample also encode this CDR3. V usage is TRBV19 and J usage is TRBJ1-2, with 9 bases lining up with TRBD1. Looked up from germline, CDR1 is LNHDA and CDR2 is SQIVND (reference sequence). Trimming removed 9 bases from V and 3 bases from J; junction bases left unmatched: 2. The CDR3 totals 12 residues. The CDR3 sequence is CASRTGDYGYTF. The CDR3 DNA is TGTGCCAGCAGGACAGGGGACTATGGCTACACCTTC.

The genes are TRBV28 and TRBJ1-1; no firm D call. From germline, CDR1 is MDHEN and CDR2 SYDVKM. The CDR3 totals 13 residues. The ends were cut back, 3 bases at V and 2 bases at J, with 7 bases in the middle. The CDR3 region has the DNA TGTGCCAGCAGTTTCAAACTTAACACTGAAGCTTTCTTT. This sequence encodes CASSFKLNTEAFF.

The V gene is TRBV18, the J gene TRBJ2-7, with a possible D match to TRBD1 (6 bases). The CDR3 runs to 15 residues. Germline CDR1 and CDR2: KGHSH and LQKENI. V lost 6 bases to trimming and J lost 5 bases, with 20 bases between them. For the CDR3, the DNA is TGTGCCAGCTCCCCTGTTGCGGTAGGGGGACACGAGCAGTACTTC. It specifies CASSPVAVGGHEQYF.

The chain employs TRBV5-4 and TRBJ2-1; 11 bases match TRBD2. V gave up 2 bases and J gave up 5 bases; unmatched junction bases: 3. Germline values: CDR1 SGHNT, CDR2 YYREEE (reference sequence). CDR3 size: 15 residues. CDR3 nucleotides: TGTGCCAGCAGCTTCACTAGCGGGGGACACAATGAGCAGTTCTTC. Its protein product is CASSFTSGGHNEQFF.

The chain recombines TRBV2 with TRBJ2-5; possible D gene TRBD1, 5 bases. This CDR3 spans 12 amino acids. Trimming shortened V by 6 bases and J by 2 bases, and 7 bases separated the two germline ends. In germline, CDR1 is SNHLY, CDR2 FYNNEI. The DNA of the CDR3 is TGTGCCAGCAGGACAGAACAAGAGACCCAGTACTTC. It yields the protein CASRTEQETQYF. Full variable domain (remainder filled in from reference TRBV2 and TRBJ2-5): EPEVTQTPSHQVTQMGQEVILRCVPISNHLYFYWYRQILGQKVEFLVSFYNNEISEKSEIFDDQFSVERPDGSNFTLKIRSTKLEDSAMYFCASRTEQETQYFGPGTRLLVL.

V is TRBV15 and J is TRBJ1-6; D is ambiguous. CDR1 is LNHNV, CDR2 YYDKDF, per germline (reference sequence). The CDR3 runs 16 residues. Deletions cut 3 bases from V and 0 bases from J, with 9 bases between. The CDR3: CATSRGKSSYNSPLHF. The CDR3 DNA reads TGTGCCACCAGCAGGGGGAAGAGCTCCTATAATTCACCCCTCCACTTT. Combining the CDR3 with reference TRBV15 and TRBJ1-6 gives the whole variable domain DAMVIQNPRYQVTQFGKPVTLSCSQTLNHNVMYWYQQKSSQAPKLLFHYYDKDFNNEADTPDNFQSRRPNTSFCFLDIRSPGLGDTAMYLCATSRGKSSYNSPLHFGNGTRLTVT.

The gene calls are TRBV19 and TRBJ2-2; TRBD1 is a possible D gene (6 bases). The CDR3 totals 15 residues. V was clipped by 3 bases and J by 5 bases, with 13 bases between them. From germline, CDR1 is LNHDA and CDR2 SQIVND (reference sequence). CDR3 residues: CASSILRGSTGELFF. Written as DNA, the CDR3 is TGTGCCAGTAGTATCCTGAGGGGGTCTACCGGGGAGCTGTTTTTT. Filled out from reference TRBV19 and TRBJ2-2, the complete variable domain reads DGGITQSPKYLFRKEGQNVTLSCEQNLNHDAMYWYRQDPGQGLRLIYYSQIVNDFQKGDIAEGYSVSREKKESFPLTVTSAQKNPTAFYLCASSILRGSTGELFFGEGSRLTVL.

This sequence joins TRBV7-3 and TRBJ1-4; 8 bases agree with TRBD1. The germline gives CDR1 SGHTA, CDR2 FQGTGA. V shed 5 bases, J shed 8 bases, and the junction held 16 bases outside the gene matches. The CDR3 covers 17 residues. The CDR3 region has the DNA TGTGCCAGCAGCACCACCGCAACCGGGACAGGTGGAGAAAAACTGTTTTTT. It translates to CASSTTATGTGGEKLFF.

V is TRBV24-1 and J is TRBJ2-7; the D gene is possibly TRBD2 (6 bases). Deletions cut 0 bases from V and 3 bases from J, with 14 bases between. Germline CDR1 reads KGHDR; CDR2 reads SFDVKD. The CDR3 loop spans 16 amino acids. The CDR3 sequence: CATSDLLWTTHYEQYF. The CDR3 DNA follows: TGTGCCACCAGTGATTTGCTTTGGACTACCCACTACGAGCAGTACTTC.

J is TRBJ1-2 and V is TRBV5-1, with unresolved D. Trimming stripped 0 bases from V and 8 bases from J, with 23 bases between. In germline, CDR1 is SGHRS, CDR2 YFSETQ. This CDR3 is 17 amino acids long. The CDR3 DNA is TGCGCCAGCAGCTTGGATGCCGGCTCCGTCAGATTGAGGGGCTACACCTTC. As protein: CASSLDAGSVRLRGYTF.

This chain joins TRBV5-1 and TRBJ1-3; 9 bases are shared with TRBD1. The V and J ends lost 2 bases and 4 bases, in that order; junction bases with no gene match: 4. Germline V CDR1 and CDR2: SGHRS, YFSETQ. The CDR3 sequence is 15 residues long. The CDR3 DNA sequence: TGCGCCAGCAGCTTCGGCGGGACAGGGGGAAACACCATATATTTT. Its translation is CASSFGGTGGNTIYF.

J is TRBJ2-3 and V is TRBV5-1; TRBD1 or TRBD2 may be the D gene (5 bases each). In germline, CDR1 is SGHRS, CDR2 YFSETQ. V was clipped by 4 bases and J by 2 bases, with 11 bases between them. CDR3 size: 14 residues. Here the CDR3 DNA reads TGCGCCAGCAGCACTAGACAGAACACAGATACGCAGTATTTT. Translating it yields CASSTRQNTDTQYF.